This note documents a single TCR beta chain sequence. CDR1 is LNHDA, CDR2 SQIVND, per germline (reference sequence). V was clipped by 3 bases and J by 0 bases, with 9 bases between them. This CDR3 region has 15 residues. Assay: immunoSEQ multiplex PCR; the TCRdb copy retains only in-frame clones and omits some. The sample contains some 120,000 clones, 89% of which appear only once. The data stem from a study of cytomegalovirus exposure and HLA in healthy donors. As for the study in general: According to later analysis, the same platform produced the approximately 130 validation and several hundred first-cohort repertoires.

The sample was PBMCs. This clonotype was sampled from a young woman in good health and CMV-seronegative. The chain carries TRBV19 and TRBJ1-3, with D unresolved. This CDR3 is CASSMGRPSGNTIYF. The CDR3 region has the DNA TGTGCCAGTAGTATGGGGAGGCCCTCTGGAAACACCATATATTTT.